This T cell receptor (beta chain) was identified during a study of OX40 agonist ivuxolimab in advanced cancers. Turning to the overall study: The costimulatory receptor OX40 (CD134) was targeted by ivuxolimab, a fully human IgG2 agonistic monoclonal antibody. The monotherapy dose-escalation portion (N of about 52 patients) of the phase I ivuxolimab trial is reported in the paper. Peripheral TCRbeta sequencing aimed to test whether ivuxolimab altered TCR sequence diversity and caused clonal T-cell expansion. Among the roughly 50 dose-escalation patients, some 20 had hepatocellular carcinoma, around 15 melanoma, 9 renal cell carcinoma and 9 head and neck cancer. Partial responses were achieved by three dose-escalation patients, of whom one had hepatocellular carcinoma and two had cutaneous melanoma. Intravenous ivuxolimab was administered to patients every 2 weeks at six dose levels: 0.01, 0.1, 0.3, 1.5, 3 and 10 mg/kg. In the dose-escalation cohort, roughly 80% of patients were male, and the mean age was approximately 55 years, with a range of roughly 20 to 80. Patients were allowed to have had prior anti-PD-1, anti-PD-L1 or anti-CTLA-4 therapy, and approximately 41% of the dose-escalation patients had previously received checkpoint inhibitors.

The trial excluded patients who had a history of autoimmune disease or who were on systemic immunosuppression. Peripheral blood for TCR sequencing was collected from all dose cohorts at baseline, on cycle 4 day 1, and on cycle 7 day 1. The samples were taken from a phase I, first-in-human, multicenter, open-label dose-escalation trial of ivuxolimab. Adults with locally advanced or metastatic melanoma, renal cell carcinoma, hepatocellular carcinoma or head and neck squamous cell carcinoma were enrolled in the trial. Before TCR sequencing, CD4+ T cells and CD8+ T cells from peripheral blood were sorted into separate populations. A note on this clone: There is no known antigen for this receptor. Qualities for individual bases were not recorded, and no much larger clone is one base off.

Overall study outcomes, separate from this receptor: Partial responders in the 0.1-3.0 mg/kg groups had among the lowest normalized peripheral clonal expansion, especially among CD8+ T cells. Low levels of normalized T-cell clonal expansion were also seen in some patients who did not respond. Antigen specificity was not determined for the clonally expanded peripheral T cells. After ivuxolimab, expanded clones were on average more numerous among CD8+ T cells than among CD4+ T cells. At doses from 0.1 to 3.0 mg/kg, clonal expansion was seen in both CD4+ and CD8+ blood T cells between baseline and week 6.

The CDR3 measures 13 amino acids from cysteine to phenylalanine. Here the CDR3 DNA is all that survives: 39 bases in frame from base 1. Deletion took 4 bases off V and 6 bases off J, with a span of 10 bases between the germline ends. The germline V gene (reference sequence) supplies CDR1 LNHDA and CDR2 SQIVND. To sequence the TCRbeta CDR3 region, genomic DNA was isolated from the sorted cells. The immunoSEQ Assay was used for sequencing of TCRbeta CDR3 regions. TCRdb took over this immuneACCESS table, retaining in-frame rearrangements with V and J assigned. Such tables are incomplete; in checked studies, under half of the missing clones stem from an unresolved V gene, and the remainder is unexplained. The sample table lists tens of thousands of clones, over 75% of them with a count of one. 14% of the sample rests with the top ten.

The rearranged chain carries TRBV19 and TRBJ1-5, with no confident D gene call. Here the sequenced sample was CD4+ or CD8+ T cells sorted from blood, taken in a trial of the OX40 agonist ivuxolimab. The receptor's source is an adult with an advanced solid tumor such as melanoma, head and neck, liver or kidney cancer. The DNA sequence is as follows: TGTGCCAGTAGTAAAGGAGGGTTTCAGCCCCAGCATTTT. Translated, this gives CASSKGGFQPQHF.